This TCR beta chain was recovered during a study of siplizumab effects on memory and regulatory T cells. Of note for this clone: Its matching antigen is unknown.

Data came from immunoSEQ multiplex PCR; TCRdb stores just in-frame clones and leaves some out. The table has about 100,000 clones, 80% to 95% seen once. Regarding the study as a whole: Unstimulated naive T cells seemed to show more diversity than memory cells did, and they also seemed to be among the major contributors to the alloresponse.

CDR1 is MNHEY, CDR2 SVGAGI, per germline. This CDR3 is built from 14 residues. V trimming: 6 bases; J trimming: 1 base; junction bases outside the gene matches: 3. This TCR was sampled from a human donor in good health. The sample was CD4+ T cells sorted from blood. The chain carries TRBV6-5 and TRBJ1-3, with 7 nucleotides matching TRBD1. The CDR3 DNA reads as TGTGCCAGCAGCCAGGGGGGTTCTGGAAACACCATATATTTT. This translates into CASSQGGSGNTIYF.